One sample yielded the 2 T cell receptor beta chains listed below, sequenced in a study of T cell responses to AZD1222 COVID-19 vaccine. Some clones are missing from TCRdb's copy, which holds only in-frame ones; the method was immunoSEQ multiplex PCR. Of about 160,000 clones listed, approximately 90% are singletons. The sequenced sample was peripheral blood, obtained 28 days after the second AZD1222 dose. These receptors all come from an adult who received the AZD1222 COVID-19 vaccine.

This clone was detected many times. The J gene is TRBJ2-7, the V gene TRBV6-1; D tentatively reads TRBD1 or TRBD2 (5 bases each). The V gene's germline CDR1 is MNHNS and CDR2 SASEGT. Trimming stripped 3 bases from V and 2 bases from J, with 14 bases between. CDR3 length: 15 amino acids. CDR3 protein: CASSDQAEGPYEQYF. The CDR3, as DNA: TGTGCCAGCAGTGATCAGGCAGAGGGACCCTACGAGCAGTACTTC.

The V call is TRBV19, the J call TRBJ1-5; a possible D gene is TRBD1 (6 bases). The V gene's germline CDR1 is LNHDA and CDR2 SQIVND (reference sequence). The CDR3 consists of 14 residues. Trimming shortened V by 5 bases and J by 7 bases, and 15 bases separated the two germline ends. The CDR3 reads CASSPGASGQPQHF. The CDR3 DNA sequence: TGTGCCAGTAGTCCGGGGGCGTCGGGCCAGCCCCAGCATTTT. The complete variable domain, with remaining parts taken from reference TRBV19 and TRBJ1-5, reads DGGITQSPKYLFRKEGQNVTLSCEQNLNHDAMYWYRQDPGQGLRLIYYSQIVNDFQKGDIAEGYSVSREKKESFPLTVTSAQKNPTAFYLCASSPGASGQPQHFGDGTRLSIL.